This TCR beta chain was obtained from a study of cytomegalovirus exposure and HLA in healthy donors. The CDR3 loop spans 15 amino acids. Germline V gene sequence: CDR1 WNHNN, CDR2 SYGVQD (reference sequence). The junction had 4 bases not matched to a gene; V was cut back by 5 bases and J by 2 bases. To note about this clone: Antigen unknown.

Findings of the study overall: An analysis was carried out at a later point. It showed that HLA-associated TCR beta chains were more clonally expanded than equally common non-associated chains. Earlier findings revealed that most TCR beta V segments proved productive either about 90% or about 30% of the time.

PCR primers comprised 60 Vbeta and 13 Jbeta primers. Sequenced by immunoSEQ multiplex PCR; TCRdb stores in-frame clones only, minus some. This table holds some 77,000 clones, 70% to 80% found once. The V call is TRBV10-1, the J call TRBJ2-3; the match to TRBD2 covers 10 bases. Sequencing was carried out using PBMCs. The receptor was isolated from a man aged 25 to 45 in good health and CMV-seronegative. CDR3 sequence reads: CASSWTSGFTDTQYF. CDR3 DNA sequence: TGCGCCAGCAGTTGGACTAGCGGATTCACAGATACGCAGTATTTT.